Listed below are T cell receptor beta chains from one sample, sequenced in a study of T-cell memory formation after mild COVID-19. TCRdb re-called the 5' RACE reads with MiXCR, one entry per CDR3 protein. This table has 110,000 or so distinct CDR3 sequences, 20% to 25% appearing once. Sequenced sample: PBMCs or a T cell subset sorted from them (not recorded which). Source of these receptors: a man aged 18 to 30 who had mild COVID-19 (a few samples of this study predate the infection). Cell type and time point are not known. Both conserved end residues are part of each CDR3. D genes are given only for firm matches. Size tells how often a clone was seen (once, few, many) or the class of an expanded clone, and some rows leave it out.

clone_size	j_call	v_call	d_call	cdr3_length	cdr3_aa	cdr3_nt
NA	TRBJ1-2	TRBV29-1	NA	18	CSAIMIGGGSGSFKGYTF	TGCAGCGCAATAATGATCGGGGGCGGATCGGGATCCTTCAAGGGCTACACCTTC
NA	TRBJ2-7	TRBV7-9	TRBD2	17	CASSSRLAGGHWYEQYF	TGTGCCAGCAGCTCAAGACTAGCGGGGGGGCATTGGTACGAGCAGTACTTC
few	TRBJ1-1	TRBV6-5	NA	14	CASSNTNGWTEAFF	TGTGCCAGCAGCAACACAAACGGGTGGACTGAAGCTTTCTTT
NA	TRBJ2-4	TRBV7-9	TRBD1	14	CASSSRTGKNIQYF	TGTGCCAGCAGCTCCAGGACAGGGAAAAACATTCAGTACTTC
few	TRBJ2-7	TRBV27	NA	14	CASSQATDYYEQYF	TGTGCCAGCAGTCAGGCGACAGATTACTACGAGCAGTACTTC
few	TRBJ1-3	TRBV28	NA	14	CASRPPRSGNTIYF	TGTGCCAGCAGACCCCCGCGGTCCGGAAACACCATATATTTT
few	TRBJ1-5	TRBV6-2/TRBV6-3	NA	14	CASSPDSSNQPQHF	TGTGCCAGCAGTCCCGACAGTAGCAATCAGCCCCAGCATTTT
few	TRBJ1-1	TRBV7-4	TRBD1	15	CASSFPGQGDTEAFF	TGTGCCAGCAGCTTCCCCGGACAGGGAGACACTGAAGCTTTCTTT
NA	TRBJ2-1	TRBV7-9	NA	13	CASTDSNYNEQFF	TGTGCCAGCACGGACAGCAACTACAATGAGCAGTTCTTC
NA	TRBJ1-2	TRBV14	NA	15	CASSQDGRLNYGYTF	TGTGCCAGCAGCCAAGACGGGAGGCTTAACTATGGCTACACCTTC
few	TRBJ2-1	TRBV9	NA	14	CASSVEGTVNEQFF	TGTGCCAGCAGCGTAGAGGGCACAGTGAATGAGCAGTTCTTC
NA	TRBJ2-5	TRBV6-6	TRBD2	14	CASSTSELMETQYF	TGTGCCAGCAGTACTAGCGAGTTAATGGAGACCCAGTACTTC
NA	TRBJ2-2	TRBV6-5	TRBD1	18	CASQGFDQGAMYTGELFF	TGTGCCAGCCAGGGTTTTGACCAGGGGGCAATGTACACCGGGGAGCTGTTTTTT
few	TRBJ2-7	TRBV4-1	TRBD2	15	CASSQGLAGGAEQYF	TGCGCCAGCAGCCAAGGACTAGCGGGGGGTGCCGAGCAGTACTTC
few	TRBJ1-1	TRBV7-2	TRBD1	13	CASSTRQGTEAFF	TGTGCCAGCAGTACCCGACAGGGCACTGAAGCTTTCTTT
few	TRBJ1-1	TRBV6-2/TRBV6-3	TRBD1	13	CASSDRGLAEAFF	TGTGCCAGCAGTGACAGGGGGCTCGCTGAAGCTTTCTTT
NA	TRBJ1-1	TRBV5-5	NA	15	CASSFRTAARTEAFF	TGTGCCAGCAGCTTCCGGACAGCCGCAAGAACTGAAGCTTTCTTT
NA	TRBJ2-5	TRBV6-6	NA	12	CASRWGTETQYF	TGTGCCAGCAGGTGGGGTACGGAGACCCAGTACTTC